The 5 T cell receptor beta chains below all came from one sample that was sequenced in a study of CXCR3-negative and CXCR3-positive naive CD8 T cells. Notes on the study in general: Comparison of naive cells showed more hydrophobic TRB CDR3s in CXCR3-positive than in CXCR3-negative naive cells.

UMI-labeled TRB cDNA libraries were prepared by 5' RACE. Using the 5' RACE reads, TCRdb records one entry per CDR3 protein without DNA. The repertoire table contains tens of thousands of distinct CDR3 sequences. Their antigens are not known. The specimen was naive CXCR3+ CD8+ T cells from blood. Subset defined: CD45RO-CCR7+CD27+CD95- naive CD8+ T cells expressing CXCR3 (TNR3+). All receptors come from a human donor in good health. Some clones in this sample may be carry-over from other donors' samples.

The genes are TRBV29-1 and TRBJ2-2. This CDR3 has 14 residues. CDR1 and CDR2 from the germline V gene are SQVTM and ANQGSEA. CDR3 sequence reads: CSVPENANTGELFF.

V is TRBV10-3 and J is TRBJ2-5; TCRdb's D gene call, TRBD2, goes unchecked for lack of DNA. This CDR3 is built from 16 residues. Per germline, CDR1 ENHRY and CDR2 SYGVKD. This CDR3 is CAIAPGLAEEQETQYF.

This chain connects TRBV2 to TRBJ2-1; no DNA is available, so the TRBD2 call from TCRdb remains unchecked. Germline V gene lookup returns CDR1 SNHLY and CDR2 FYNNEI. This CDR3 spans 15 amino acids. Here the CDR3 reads CASSAKRGPLNEQFF.

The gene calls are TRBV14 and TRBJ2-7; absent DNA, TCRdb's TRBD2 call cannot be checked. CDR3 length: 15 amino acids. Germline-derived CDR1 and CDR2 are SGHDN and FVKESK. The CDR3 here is CASSQHSGTGYEQYF.

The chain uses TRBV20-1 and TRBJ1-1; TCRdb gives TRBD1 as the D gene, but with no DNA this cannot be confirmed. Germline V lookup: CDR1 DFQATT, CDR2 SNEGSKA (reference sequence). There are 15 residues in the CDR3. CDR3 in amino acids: CSARDIGRSNTEAFF.